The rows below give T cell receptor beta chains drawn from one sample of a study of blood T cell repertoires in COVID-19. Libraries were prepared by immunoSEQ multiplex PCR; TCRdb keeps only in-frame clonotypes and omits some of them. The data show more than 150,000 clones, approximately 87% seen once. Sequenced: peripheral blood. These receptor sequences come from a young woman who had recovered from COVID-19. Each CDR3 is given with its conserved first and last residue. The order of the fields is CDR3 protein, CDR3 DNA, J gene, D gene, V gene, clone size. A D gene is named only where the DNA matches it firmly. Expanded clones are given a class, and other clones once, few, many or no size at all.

CDR3: CASMMGAHGYTF
DNA: TGTGCCAGCATGATGGGGGCTCATGGCTACACCTTC
J: TRBJ1-2
D: NA
V: TRBV2
size: NA

CDR3: CASSNPGEARDTQYF
DNA: TGTGCCAGTAGTAATCCGGGAGAAGCCAGAGATACGCAGTATTTT
J: TRBJ2-3
D: NA
V: TRBV19
size: NA

CDR3: CASSPGGSYNSPLHF
DNA: TGTGCCAGCAGCCCCGGAGGGTCCTATAATTCACCCCTCCACTTT
J: TRBJ1-6
D: NA
V: TRBV3-1/TRBV3-2
size: NA

CDR3: CATSRGRGSNQPQHF
DNA: TGTGCCACCAGCAGAGGCAGGGGGAGCAATCAGCCCCAGCATTTT
J: TRBJ1-5
D: TRBD1
V: TRBV15
size: NA

CDR3: CASSPLEGAVNIQYF
DNA: TGTGCCAGCAGCCCACTCGAAGGGGCAGTGAACATTCAGTACTTC
J: TRBJ2-4
D: NA
V: TRBV2
size: NA

CDR3: CASSLTGNTEAFF
DNA: TGTGCCAGCAGCTTAACGGGTAACACTGAAGCTTTCTTT
J: TRBJ1-1
D: NA
V: TRBV7-9
size: few

CDR3: CASSQGQGSGSPLHF
DNA: TGCGCCAGCAGCCAAGGGCAGGGGAGCGGATCACCCCTCCACTTT
J: TRBJ1-6
D: NA
V: TRBV4-1
size: few

CDR3: CASNRPGVNTEAFF
DNA: TGTGCCAGCAACCGACCAGGGGTGAACACTGAAGCTTTCTTT
J: TRBJ1-1
D: NA
V: TRBV11-1
size: NA

CDR3: CAGTGGMVYTF
DNA: TGTGCAGGGACAGGGGGCATGGTCTACACCTTC
J: TRBJ1-2
D: TRBD1
V: TRBV6-5
size: NA

CDR3: CASSSVNRGETQYF
DNA: TGTGCCAGCAGCTCGGTTAATCGGGGAGAGACCCAGTACTTC
J: TRBJ2-5
D: NA
V: TRBV7-2
size: NA

CDR3: CASSQGQGATTGELFF
DNA: TGCGCCAGCAGCCAAGGGCAGGGGGCAACCACCGGGGAGCTGTTTTTT
J: TRBJ2-2
D: TRBD1
V: TRBV4-1
size: NA

CDR3: CASSGQGEYRGAFF
DNA: TGTGCCAGCAGCGGACAGGGGGAGTATCGAGGAGCTTTCTTT
J: TRBJ1-1
D: TRBD1
V: TRBV2
size: NA

CDR3: CASSTQGQPNTGELFF
DNA: TGTGCCAGCAGCACCCAGGGACAGCCGAACACCGGGGAGCTGTTTTTT
J: TRBJ2-2
D: TRBD1
V: TRBV7-2
size: few